This passage covers 17 T cell receptor beta chains from one sample sequenced in a study of control samples from healthy donors and cancer patients. Using immunoSEQ multiplex PCR, the repertoire was profiled, and TCRdb retains in-frame clones only, with some absent. The sample has around 140,000 clones; roughly 86% are singletons. The source material was PBMCs. Receptors originate from a man aged 50-59 years with head and neck cancer.

The genes are TRBV7-9 and TRBJ2-7; D may be TRBD2 (6 bases). V lost 1 base, J lost 0 bases, and 13 bases lay in between. This CDR3 spans 16 amino acids. The V gene's germline CDR1 is SEHNR and CDR2 FQNEAQ (reference sequence). The CDR3 coding sequence is TGTGCCAGCAGCTTAGAAACGGGGGTCGTCTCCTACGAGCAGTACTTC. It encodes CASSLETGVVSYEQYF.

The chain recombines TRBV19 with TRBJ2-7; TRBD1 is a possible D gene (5 bases). V was shortened by 4 bases and J by 0 bases, with 7 bases between the two germline ends. The CDR3 has 13 residues. The germline V gene has CDR1 LNHDA and CDR2 SQIVND (reference sequence). CDR3 coding DNA: TGTGCCAGTAGTAAGGACAACTCCTACGAGCAGTACTTC. Translated, it gives CASSKDNSYEQYF.

The chain uses TRBV10-2 and TRBJ2-5; TRBD2 might be the D (6 bases). The CDR3 length is 11 residues. V was cut by 2 bases and J by 9 bases, with 7 bases left in between. Germline CDR1 and CDR2: WSHSY and SAAADI. Here the CDR3 reads CASSEGEAQYF. The CDR3 DNA sequence: TGCGCCAGCAGTGAGGGGGAGGCCCAGTACTTC.

The CDR3 loop reads CASSQNNEQFF. Written as DNA, the CDR3 is TGCGCCAGCAGCCAAAATAATGAGCAGTTCTTC. The genes are TRBV4-1 and TRBJ2-1, with D uncertain. The CDR3 has 11 amino acids. Deletions cut 2 bases from V and 7 bases from J, with 3 bases between. The germline V gene encodes CDR1 MGHRA and CDR2 YSYEKL.

The chain links TRBV30 to TRBJ1-5; D ambiguous. V lost 2 bases and J lost 7, with 12 bases in between. Per germline, CDR1 GTSNPN and CDR2 SVGIG (reference sequence). The CDR3 is 13 amino acids. In DNA form, the CDR3 reads TGTGCCTGGAGTTTCAGTGGGAGCCAGCCCCAGCATTTT. This codes for CAWSFSGSQPQHF.

This chain uses TRBV5-1 with TRBJ2-7, with a possible D match to TRBD1 (6 bases). The V and J ends lost 0 bases and 3 bases respectively, with 13 bases between them. CDR1 and CDR2 from the germline V gene are SGHRS and YFSETQ. The CDR3 length is 15 residues. CDR3 sequence: CASSLGSGENYEQYF. The CDR3 DNA reads TGCGCCAGCAGCTTGGGGTCAGGGGAAAACTACGAGCAGTACTTC.

The V call is TRBV7-9, the J call TRBJ2-6; D gene uncertain. Trimming left V 3 bases short and J 4 bases short, with 7 bases between. The germline gives CDR1 SEHNR, CDR2 FQNEAQ (reference sequence). There are 14 residues in the CDR3. The CDR3 region is CASSFYAGANVLTF. As DNA, the CDR3 is TGTGCCAGCAGCTTTTACGCAGGGGCCAACGTCCTGACTTTC. Full variable domain (rest looked up from reference TRBV7-9 and TRBJ2-6): DTGVSQNPRHKITKRGQNVTFRCDPISEHNRLYWYRQTLGQGPEFLTYFQNEAQLEKSRLLSDRFSAERPKGSFSTLEIQRTEQGDSAMYLCASSFYAGANVLTFGAGSRLTVL.

The chain joins TRBV13 to TRBJ1-5; D is possibly TRBD1 (6 bases). Trimming left V 0 bases short and J 4 bases short, with 16 bases between. In germline, CDR1 is PRHDT, CDR2 FYEKMQ (reference sequence). The CDR3 is made up of 17 amino acids. The CDR3, as DNA: TGTGCCAGCAGCTTAGGCAACTCAGGGGCGTCAAATCAGCCCCAGCATTTT. Protein: CASSLGNSGASNQPQHF.

The chain joins TRBV27 to TRBJ2-1; the D is unclear. Trimming pared 6 bases from V and 7 bases from J, leaving 13 bases between. The CDR3 has 13 residues. Germline-derived CDR1 and CDR2 are MNHEY and SMNVEV (reference sequence). The CDR3 is CASSTVLGNEQFF. The CDR3 bases are TGTGCCAGCAGCACTGTCTTGGGGAATGAGCAGTTCTTC.

The chain joins TRBV18 to TRBJ1-4; TRBD1 might be the D (6 bases). Germline V gene lookup returns CDR1 KGHSH and CDR2 LQKENI. This CDR3 has 16 residues. V lost 3 bases and J 0 bases, leaving 11 bases between the germline ends. This chain's CDR3 is CASSPRQATTNEKLFF. CDR3 DNA sequence: TGTGCCAGCTCACCTCGACAGGCTACAACTAATGAAAAACTGTTTTTT. Supplemented by reference TRBV18 and TRBJ1-4, the full variable domain reads NAGVMQNPRHLVRRRGQEARLRCSPMKGHSHVYWYRQLPEEGLKFMVYLQKENIIDESGMPKERFSAEFPKEGPSILRIQQVVRGDSAAYFCASSPRQATTNEKLFFGSGTQLSVL.

CDR3: CASSYARDSYEQYF. CDR3 DNA: TGTGCCAGCAGTTACGCTCGCGACTCCTACGAGCAGTACTTC. This sequence joins TRBV6-5 and TRBJ2-7; no clear D gene. Between the trimmed V and J ends, which lost 2 bases and 0 bases, there was a span of 8 bases. Germline V gene data show CDR1 as MNHEY and CDR2 as SVGAGI. This CDR3 contains 14 residues.

This clone was seen just once. The V and J genes are TRBV5-8 and TRBJ2-1; TRBD2 aligns across 8 bases. Germline CDR1 is SGHTS and CDR2 is YDEGEE. The V and J ends lost 3 bases and 10 bases, in that order; junction bases with no gene match: 9. This CDR3 has 14 amino acids. Written as DNA, the CDR3 is TGTGCCAGCAGCTACTCAGCGGGAGCCCCCGAGCAGTTCTTC. It encodes CASSYSAGAPEQFF.

This clone was detected once. This chain connects TRBV27 to TRBJ2-7, with 9 positions matching TRBD1. Trimming at V came to 5 bases and at J to 3 bases, leaving 8 bases not matched to a gene. The CDR3 covers 15 residues. CDR1 MNHEY and CDR2 SMNVEV come from the germline V gene (reference sequence). This chain's CDR3 is CASSLTGTGFYEQYF. Here the CDR3 DNA reads TGTGCCAGCAGTCTAACCGGGACAGGGTTCTACGAGCAGTACTTC.

The rearrangement links TRBV7-2 to TRBJ1-2, with D unresolved. The CDR3 runs 14 residues. V lost 1 base to trimming and J lost 0 bases, with 6 bases between them. The germline CDR1 and CDR2 sequences are SGHTA and FQGNSA. CDR3 sequence reads: CASSLGPTNYGYTF. DNA for the CDR3: TGTGCCAGCAGCTTAGGCCCAACTAACTATGGCTACACCTTC. The complete variable domain, with remaining parts taken from reference TRBV7-2 and TRBJ1-2, reads GAGVSQSPSNKVTEKGKDVELRCDPISGHTALYWYRQSLGQGLEFLIYFQGNSAPDKSGLPSDRFSAERTGGSVSTLTIQRTQQEDSAVYLCASSLGPTNYGYTFGSGTRLTVV.

The gene calls are TRBV4-2 and TRBJ2-7; 12 bases match TRBD1. J was trimmed by 6 bases and V by 0 bases; bases with no gene match: 9. CDR3 size: 17 residues. Germline V gene sequence: CDR1 LGHNA, CDR2 YNFKEQ. The CDR3 nucleotides are TGTGCCAGCAGCCAAGAAGGACCGGGACAGGGGGCTGGCGAGCAGTACTTC. Its protein is CASSQEGPGQGAGEQYF.

The rearrangement uses TRBV12-5 and TRBJ2-3; D may correspond to TRBD1 or TRBD2 (5 bases each). Trimming removed 6 bases from V and 5 bases from J, with 12 bases in between. Germline-derived CDR1 and CDR2 are LGHNT and FRNRAP. The CDR3 contains 13 residues. The CDR3 DNA sequence: TGTGCTAGTGGCCTCAGTGGGGGAGATACGCAGTATTTT. Amino acids: CASGLSGGDTQYF.

The genes are TRBV18 and TRBJ2-1; TRBD2 might be the D (5 bases). The CDR3 is 15 amino acids. The V gene's germline CDR1 is KGHSH and CDR2 LQKENI. With 0 bases removed from V and 3 bases from J, the gap between germline ends came to 9 bases. The CDR3 spells CASSPPDSFYNEQFF. The CDR3 DNA follows: TGTGCCAGCTCACCACCGGACTCATTCTACAATGAGCAGTTCTTC.